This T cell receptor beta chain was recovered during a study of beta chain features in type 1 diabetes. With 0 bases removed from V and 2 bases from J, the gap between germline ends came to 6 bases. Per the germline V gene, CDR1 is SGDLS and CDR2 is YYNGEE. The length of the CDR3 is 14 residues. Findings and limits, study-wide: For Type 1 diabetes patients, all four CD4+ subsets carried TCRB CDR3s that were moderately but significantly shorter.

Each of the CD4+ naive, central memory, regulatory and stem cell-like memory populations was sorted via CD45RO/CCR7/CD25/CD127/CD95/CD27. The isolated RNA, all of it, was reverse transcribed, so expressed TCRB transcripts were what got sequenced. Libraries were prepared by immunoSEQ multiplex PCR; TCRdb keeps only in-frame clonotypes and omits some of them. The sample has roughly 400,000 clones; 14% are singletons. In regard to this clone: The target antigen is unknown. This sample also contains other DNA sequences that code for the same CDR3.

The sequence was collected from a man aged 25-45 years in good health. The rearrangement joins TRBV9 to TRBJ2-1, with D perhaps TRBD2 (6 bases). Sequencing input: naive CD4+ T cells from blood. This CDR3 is CASSVGGTYNEQFF. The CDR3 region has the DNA TGTGCCAGCAGCGTAGGCGGGACCTACAATGAGCAGTTCTTC.